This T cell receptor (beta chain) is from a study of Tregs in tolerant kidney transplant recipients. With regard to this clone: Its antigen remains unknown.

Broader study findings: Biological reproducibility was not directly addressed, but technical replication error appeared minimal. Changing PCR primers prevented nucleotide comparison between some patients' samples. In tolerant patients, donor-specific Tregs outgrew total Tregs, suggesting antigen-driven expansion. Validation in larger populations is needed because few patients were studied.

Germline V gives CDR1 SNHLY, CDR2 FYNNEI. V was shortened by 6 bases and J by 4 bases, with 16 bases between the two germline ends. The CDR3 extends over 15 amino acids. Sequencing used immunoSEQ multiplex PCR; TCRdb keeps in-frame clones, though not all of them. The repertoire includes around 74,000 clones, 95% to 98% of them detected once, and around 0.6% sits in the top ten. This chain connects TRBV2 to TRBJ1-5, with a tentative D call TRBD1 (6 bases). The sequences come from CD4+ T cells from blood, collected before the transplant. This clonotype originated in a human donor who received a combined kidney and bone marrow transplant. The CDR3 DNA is TGTGCCAGCAGGACCGGGGGGGGGCGGAATCAGCCCCAGCATTTT. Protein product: CASRTGGGRNQPQHF. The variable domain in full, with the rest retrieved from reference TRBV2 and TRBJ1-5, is EPEVTQTPSHQVTQMGQEVILRCVPISNHLYFYWYRQILGQKVEFLVSFYNNEISEKSEIFDDQFSVERPDGSNFTLKIRSTKLEDSAMYFCASRTGGGRNQPQHFGDGTRLSIL.